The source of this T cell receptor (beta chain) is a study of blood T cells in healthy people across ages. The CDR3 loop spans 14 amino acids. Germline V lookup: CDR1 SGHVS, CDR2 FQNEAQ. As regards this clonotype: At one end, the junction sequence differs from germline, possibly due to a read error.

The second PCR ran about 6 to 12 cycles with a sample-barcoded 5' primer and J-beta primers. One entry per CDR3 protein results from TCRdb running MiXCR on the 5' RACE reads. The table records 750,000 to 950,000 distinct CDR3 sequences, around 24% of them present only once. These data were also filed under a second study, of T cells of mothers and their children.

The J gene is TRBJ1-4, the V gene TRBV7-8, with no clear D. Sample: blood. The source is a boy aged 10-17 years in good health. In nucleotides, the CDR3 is TGTGCCAGCAGCCTAGGACGGACTAATGAAAAACTGCTTTTT. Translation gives CASSLGRTNEKLLF.